The 9 T cell receptor beta chains given below trace back to one sample, sequenced in a study of PD-L1 blockade in urothelial cancer. Sample time point: pretreatment peripheral blood. The method was immunoSEQ multiplex PCR; TCRdb's version includes in-frame clones alone and lacks a portion of them. In the table there are approximately 70,000 clones, roughly 84% of which are singletons. Sequenced material: PBMCs, taken around atezolizumab (anti-PD-L1) treatment. The receptors were sampled from an older woman with urothelial cancer.

This chain connects TRBV2 to TRBJ1-5, with 8 bases aligning to TRBD1. This CDR3 comprises 18 residues. Germline CDR1 SNHLY, CDR2 FYNNEI. Losses at the gene ends were 5 bases for V and 0 bases for J; bases not matched to a gene: 12. CDR3 loop: CASSMDQGATYSNQPQHF. The CDR3 DNA reads TGTGCCAGCAGTATGGACCAGGGGGCAACGTATAGCAATCAGCCCCAGCATTTT. Together with reference TRBV2 and TRBJ1-5, the CDR3 gives the full variable domain: EPEVTQTPSHQVTQMGQEVILRCVPISNHLYFYWYRQILGQKVEFLVSFYNNEISEKSEIFDDQFSVERPDGSNFTLKIRSTKLEDSAMYFCASSMDQGATYSNQPQHFGDGTRLSIL.

The chain combines TRBV6-5 with TRBJ1-2; D is possibly TRBD1 (5 bases). Germline V gene lookup returns CDR1 MNHEY and CDR2 SVGAGI. This CDR3 region has 13 residues. The germline V and J ends were trimmed by 6 bases and 4 bases, with 12 bases remaining between them. CDR3 residues: CASSPQVPYGYTF. The CDR3 bases are TGTGCCAGCAGCCCACAGGTTCCCTATGGCTACACCTTC.

The V gene is TRBV5-1, the J gene TRBJ2-1; tentatively, D is TRBD2 (6 bases). In germline, CDR1 is SGHRS, CDR2 YFSETQ. This CDR3 spans 17 amino acids. V gave up 2 bases and J gave up 6 bases, with 21 bases separating them. In DNA, the CDR3 is TGCGCCAGCAGCTTTGTCCCCCTAGGAGGGAATGTCAATGAGCAGTTCTTC. This translates into CASSFVPLGGNVNEQFF.

The rearrangement links TRBV6-1 to TRBJ1-1; D not certain. This CDR3 region has 13 residues. Germline values: CDR1 MNHNS, CDR2 SASEGT. The V end lost 2 bases, the J end lost 4 bases, and 8 bases lay between the germline ends. The DNA of the CDR3 is TGTGCCAGCAGTGAATTTTCCAGCACTGAAGCTTTCTTT. It encodes CASSEFSSTEAFF.

The chain recombines TRBV5-8 with TRBJ2-3, with 11 nucleotides matching TRBD1. Germline loops: CDR1 SGHTS, CDR2 YDEGEE. The CDR3 consists of 15 residues. V lost 4 bases to trimming and J lost 5 bases; unmatched junction nucleotides: 6. This CDR3 is CASSNRTGGLDTQYF. The CDR3 DNA reads TGTGCCAGCAGCAATCGGACAGGGGGCCTAGATACGCAGTATTTT.

This clone came up a few times. The chain has TRBV11-2 and TRBJ2-7; 7 bases match TRBD1. CDR1 is SGHAT, CDR2 FQNNGV, per germline. The CDR3 spans 16 residues. V lost 5 bases and J lost 1; bases outside the gene matches: 11. CDR3 bases: TGTGCCAGCAGCCCCACAGGGGCCCTAGGATCCTACGAGCAGTACTTC. It encodes CASSPTGALGSYEQYF. Full variable domain (rest looked up from reference TRBV11-2 and TRBJ2-7): EAGVAQSPRYKIIEKRQSVAFWCNPISGHATLYWYQQILGQGPKLLIQFQNNGVVDDSQLPKDRFSAERLKGVDSTLKIQPAKLEDSAVYLCASSPTGALGSYEQYFGPGTRLTVT.

The chain carries TRBV2 and TRBJ1-1; D gene uncertain. V was trimmed by 8 bases and J by 0 bases, leaving 13 bases between them. The CDR3 is 14 residues long. Germline V CDR1 and CDR2: SNHLY, FYNNEI. Here the CDR3 reads CASGEGHMNTEAFF. In DNA form, the CDR3 reads TGTGCCAGCGGGGAGGGCCATATGAACACTGAAGCTTTCTTT.

The CDR3 coding sequence is TGTGCCAGCAAACCGGGACAGAGTAATGAAAAACTGTTTTTT. This codes for CASKPGQSNEKLFF. This rearrangement joins TRBV6-1 to TRBJ1-4, with 7 positions matching TRBD1. CDR3 length: 14 amino acids. V shed 7 bases and J 4 bases; nucleotides not matched to a gene: 6. CDR1 and CDR2 (germline): MNHNS, SASEGT.

The V call is TRBV5-1, the J call TRBJ1-3; TRBD1 aligns across 7 bases. The CDR3 runs to 16 residues. Looked up from germline, CDR1 is SGHRS and CDR2 is YFSETQ. V was pared by 2 bases and J by 0 bases, with 5 bases of the junction left unmatched. The CDR3 is CASSFNGDSSGNTIYF. The CDR3 DNA reads as TGCGCCAGCAGCTTTAACGGGGACAGCTCTGGAAACACCATATATTTT.